The 21 T cell receptor beta chains below all came from one sample that was sequenced in a study of graft-versus-host responses after intestinal transplantation. Sequencing used immunoSEQ multiplex PCR; TCRdb keeps in-frame clones, though not all of them. The repertoire holds about 93,000 clones, 80% to 95% seen once, with 0.4% to 0.6% in the top ten. No antigens are known for them. The starting material was unstimulated CD8+ T cells sorted from spleen or lymph node cells, obtained before intestinal transplant. All receptors derive from a human donor who received an intestinal transplant.

This clone was found once. The chain links TRBV27 to TRBJ2-7; possible D gene TRBD1, 5 bases. Per the germline V gene, CDR1 is MNHEY and CDR2 is SMNVEV (reference sequence). This CDR3 comprises 14 residues. The V and J ends lost 3 bases and 2 bases respectively, with 11 bases between them. CDR3 sequence (DNA): TGTGCCAGCAGTTTTTCAGGGCTAACCTACGAGCAGTACTTC. Protein: CASSFSGLTYEQYF.

The chain carries TRBV7-9 and TRBJ1-2, with D possibly TRBD1 on 6 matching bases. V shed 3 bases and J shed 2 bases, with 16 bases lying between them. The germline CDR1 and CDR2 sequences are SEHNR and FQNEAQ (reference sequence). The CDR3 sequence is 16 residues long. The CDR3 DNA sequence: TGTGCCAGCAGCTTGACAGGCCTGCGGACGAACTATGGCTACACCTTC. This encodes CASSLTGLRTNYGYTF.

The chain joins TRBV2 to TRBJ2-7; D is possibly TRBD1 (6 bases). This CDR3 comprises 14 residues. Trimming took off 7 bases at V and 2 bases at J, with 15 bases between the two ends. The germline CDR1 and CDR2 sequences are SNHLY and FYNNEI. CDR3 DNA sequence: TGTGCCAGCACATTACAGGACAGACCCTACGAGCAGTACTTC. This encodes CASTLQDRPYEQYF.

The chain combines TRBV6-1 with TRBJ1-1; perhaps TRBD1 as D (5 bases). Germline assignment: CDR1 MNHNS and CDR2 SASEGT. Deletions cut 7 bases from V and 4 bases from J, with 10 bases between. The CDR3 is 12 residues long. CDR3: CASNRPGTEAFF. CDR3 in DNA: TGTGCCAGCAACAGGCCCGGCACTGAAGCTTTCTTT.

This chain joins TRBV27 and TRBJ1-1; 7 nucleotides agree with TRBD1. The CDR3 spans 16 residues. V shed 6 bases, J shed 8 bases, and the junction held 18 bases outside the gene matches. In germline, CDR1 is MNHEY, CDR2 SMNVEV (reference sequence). The CDR3 coding sequence is TGTGCCAGCAGCAGACTTACGTCGACAGGGCCGGTAGAAGCTTTCTTT. As protein: CASSRLTSTGPVEAFF.

A single count supports this clone. This sequence joins TRBV7-7 and TRBJ1-2; TRBD1 matches 7 bases. V lost 2 bases and J lost 1; bases outside the gene matches: 4. Germline CDR1 SSHAT, CDR2 FNYEAQ (reference sequence). The CDR3 is 15 residues long. In nucleotides, the CDR3 is TGTGCCAGCAGCTTAACCGACAGGGTTAACTATGGCTACACCTTC. Encoded protein: CASSLTDRVNYGYTF.

The J gene is TRBJ2-5, the V gene TRBV6-6; the match to TRBD2 covers 7 bases. The CDR3 spans 12 residues. The germline gives CDR1 MNHNY, CDR2 SVGAGI (reference sequence). Unmatched junction bases numbered 4, after V lost 7 bases and J lost 5 bases. The CDR3 nucleotides read TGTGCCAGCACCACGCGGGGGGAGACCCAGTACTTC. Amino acid sequence: CASTTRGETQYF.

For the CDR3, the DNA is TGTGCCAGCAGCCCAGCTCGGGGCGGGGGACCCTACGAGCAGTACTTC. This translates into CASSPARGGGPYEQYF. The chain uses TRBV11-3 and TRBJ2-7; the match to TRBD2 covers 7 bases. Losses at the gene ends were 5 bases for V and 2 bases for J; bases not matched to a gene: 12. Germline CDR1 reads SGHNT; CDR2 reads YENEEA. CDR3 length: 16 amino acids.

The chain has TRBV4-3 and TRBJ2-5, with TRBD1 identical over 8 bases. Germline V gene lookup returns CDR1 LGHNA and CDR2 YSLEER. V shed 1 base, J shed 5 bases, and the junction held 6 bases outside the gene matches. This CDR3 has 15 residues. The CDR3 sequence: CASSQGTGRGETQYF. The DNA for the CDR3 is TGCGCCAGCAGCCAAGGGACAGGGCGCGGGGAGACCCAGTACTTC.

The chain has TRBV19 and TRBJ2-7, with 7 bases fitting TRBD1. The V segment lost 8 bases and the J segment 2 bases; nucleotides outside the gene matches: 3. CDR1 and CDR2 (germline): LNHDA, SQIVND (reference sequence). This CDR3 spans 12 amino acids. Here the CDR3 reads CASSGQAYEQYF. CDR3 coding DNA: TGTGCCAGTTCCGGACAGGCCTACGAGCAGTACTTC.

This chain links TRBV7-6 with TRBJ1-2; no definite D call. The CDR3 contains 13 residues. The germline V gene has CDR1 SGHVS and CDR2 FNYEAQ. The ends were cut back, 1 base at V and 5 bases at J, with 8 bases in the middle. The CDR3 region is CASSLGSGYGYTF. Here the CDR3 DNA reads TGTGCCAGCAGCTTAGGAAGCGGGTATGGCTACACCTTC. Filled out from reference TRBV7-6 and TRBJ1-2, the complete variable domain reads GAGVSQSPRYKVTKRGQDVALRCDPISGHVSLYWYRQALGQGPEFLTYFNYEAQQDKSGLPNDRFSAERPEGSISTLTIQRTEQRDSAMYRCASSLGSGYGYTFGSGTRLTVV.

The V gene is TRBV29-1, the J gene TRBJ2-1, with 7 positions matching TRBD2. The J segment lost 1 base and the V segment lost 6 bases, leaving 3 bases of the junction unmatched. Looked up from germline, CDR1 is SQVTM and CDR2 is ANQGSEA. There are 13 residues in the CDR3. The CDR3: CSVQAGSYNEQFF. In DNA form, the CDR3 reads TGCAGCGTCCAAGCGGGATCCTACAATGAGCAGTTCTTC.

The chain has TRBV28 and TRBJ2-5; 7 nucleotides agree with TRBD2. This CDR3 has 15 residues. Germline loops: CDR1 MDHEN, CDR2 SYDVKM. V lost 4 bases and J lost 4; bases outside the gene matches: 9. The DNA of the CDR3 is TGTGCCAGCAGTTACCAGCGGGAAGTGTTAGAGACCCAGTACTTC. Protein sequence: CASSYQREVLETQYF. Full variable domain (remainder filled in from reference TRBV28 and TRBJ2-5): DVKVTQSSRYLVKRTGEKVFLECVQDMDHENMFWYRQDPGLGLRLIYFSYDVKMKEKGDIPEGYSVSREKKERFSLILESASTNQTSMYLCASSYQREVLETQYFGPGTRLLVL.

V gene TRBV28 combines with J gene TRBJ2-7, with D possibly being TRBD2 (6 bases). CDR3 length: 15 amino acids. The V and J ends lost 3 bases and 3 bases respectively, with 15 bases between them. In germline, CDR1 is MDHEN, CDR2 SYDVKM. CDR3 residues: CASSLGLADLYEQYF. The CDR3 nucleotides read TGTGCCAGCAGTTTGGGATTAGCGGACCTCTACGAGCAGTACTTC.

The chain links TRBV7-9 to TRBJ1-4; TRBD1 matches at 9 bases. The CDR3 sequence is 15 residues long. J lost 4 bases, V lost 5 bases, and 5 bases had no gene match. Germline V gene sequence: CDR1 SEHNR, CDR2 FQNEAQ (reference sequence). The DNA for the CDR3 is TGTGCCAGCAGCGGGCCGGGACAGGGTAATGAAAAACTGTTTTTT. It translates to CASSGPGQGNEKLFF.

The genes are TRBV9 and TRBJ1-2; 11 bases are a match to TRBD1. J gave up 6 bases and V 4 bases, and 8 bases lay outside the gene matches. The CDR3 loop spans 15 amino acids. Germline CDR1 reads SGDLS; CDR2 reads YYNGEE. In DNA, the CDR3 is TGTGCCAGCAGCCACGGGACAGGGGGTATTAATGGCTACACCTTC. It yields the protein CASSHGTGGINGYTF.

V and J are TRBV6-5 and TRBJ2-1, with TRBD2 identical over 8 bases. V trimming: 9 bases; J trimming: 9 bases; junction bases outside the gene matches: 16. This CDR3 is built from 15 residues. Germline V gene data show CDR1 as MNHEY and CDR2 as SVGAGI. CDR3 loop: CASSPALADGGEQFF. CDR3 coding DNA: TGTGCCAGTTCTCCTGCACTAGCGGATGGTGGTGAGCAGTTCTTC.

The chain employs TRBV5-6 and TRBJ2-2; the D gene is possibly TRBD1 (5 bases). V was pared by 1 base and J by 2 bases, with 12 bases between. The CDR3 consists of 16 residues. Germline V gene sequence: CDR1 SGHDT, CDR2 YYEEEE. The CDR3 loop is CASSLHRTLNTGELFF. As DNA, the CDR3 is TGTGCCAGCAGCTTGCACCGGACACTCAACACCGGGGAGCTGTTTTTT.

This clone has a single count. This sequence joins TRBV4-3 and TRBJ1-2; 8 nucleotides agree with TRBD1. The V gene end was trimmed by 0 bases and the J gene end by 8 bases; junction bases not matched to a gene: 8. Germline CDR1 is LGHNA and CDR2 is YSLEER. The CDR3 sequence is 15 residues long. CDR3 protein: CASSQDRQGAWGYTF. For the CDR3, the DNA is TGCGCCAGCAGCCAAGATCGCCAGGGGGCTTGGGGCTACACCTTC.

The genes are TRBV6-6 and TRBJ1-2; TRBD1 might be the D (5 bases). Trimming shortened V by 4 bases and J by 2 bases, and 5 bases separated the two germline ends. The V gene's germline CDR1 is MNHNY and CDR2 SVGAGI (reference sequence). The CDR3 spans 12 residues. The CDR3 DNA sequence: TGTGCCAGCAGTTCAGGGAACTATGGCTACACCTTC. Translated, it gives CASSSGNYGYTF.

V is TRBV19 and J is TRBJ1-6, with unresolved D. CDR1 LNHDA and CDR2 SQIVND come from the germline V gene (reference sequence). This CDR3 region has 13 residues. V lost 9 bases to trimming and J lost 5 bases, with 11 bases between them. As DNA, the CDR3 is TGTGCCAGCCGTACAGTGAATAATTCACCCCTCCACTTT. Its protein product is CASRTVNNSPLHF.